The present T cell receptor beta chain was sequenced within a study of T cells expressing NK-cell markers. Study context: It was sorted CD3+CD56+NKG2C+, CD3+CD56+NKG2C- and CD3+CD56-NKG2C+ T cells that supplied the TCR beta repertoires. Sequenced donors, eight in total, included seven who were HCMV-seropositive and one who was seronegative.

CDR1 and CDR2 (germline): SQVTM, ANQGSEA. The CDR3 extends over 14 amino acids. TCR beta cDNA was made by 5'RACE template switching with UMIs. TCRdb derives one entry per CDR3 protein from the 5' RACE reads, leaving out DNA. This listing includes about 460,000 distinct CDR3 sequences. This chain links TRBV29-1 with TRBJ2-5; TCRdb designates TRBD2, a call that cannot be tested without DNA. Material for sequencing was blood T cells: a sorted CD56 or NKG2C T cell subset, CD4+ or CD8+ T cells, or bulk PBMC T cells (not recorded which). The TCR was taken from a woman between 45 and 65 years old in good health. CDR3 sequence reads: CSVAVAGVQETQYF.